This T cell receptor (beta chain) is from a study of beta chain features in type 1 diabetes (dated by TCRdb to the late 2010s). Regarding the research as a whole: Mean age, gender distribution, total cell number and subset yield did not differ between patients and healthy donors. A total of 100 million to 110 million sorted cells were examined across all samples, and a strong correlation was observed between cell number per subset and RNA yield. In the study, recently diagnosed type 1 diabetes patients and matched healthy donors were compared on the TCRB repertoires of their sorted circulating CD4+ T cell subsets. Whereas all 30 or so donors provided naive and central memory subsets, regulatory and stem cell-like memory subsets were isolated from just 8 patients and about eight healthy donors. Overall study results and their limits: Shorter templates might be favored by PCR, yet because patient and control samples were amplified and corrected together, any such skew would affect both groups equally. At VDJ recombination sites, type 1 diabetes patients had fewer insertions and more deleted nucleotides, which implies abnormalities in thymic rearrangement. HLA sub-analyses involved small numbers of individuals, so any influence of HLA type on TCRB rearrangement remained unresolved. A moderate but significant shortening of TCRB CDR3 length was observed in type 1 diabetes patients in all four CD4+ subsets. Naive, central memory and regulatory TCRB repertoires appeared to be more similar among patients than among healthy donors. Sequencing cDNA rather than genomic DNA could over-represent highly expressing activated cells, although activation and CD3 levels did not differ between groups.

Notes on this clone: The antigen it recognizes is unknown. Base qualities are not at hand, and no much larger clone is one base apart.

From each donor, a single peripheral blood sample of 90 to 150 mL on average was drawn into heparinised tubes. A BD FACSAria II was used to sort naive, central memory, regulatory and stem cell-like memory CD4+ T cells with a panel that included CD45RO, CCR7, CD25, CD127, CD95 and CD27. Every sorted population had a purity above 95%. PBMCs were isolated right away by Lymphoprep density gradient centrifugation and were stained directly, without culture. So that batch effects would be minimized, each experiment stained and sorted samples in pairs, pairing one healthy donor with one patient. The entire amount of isolated RNA was reverse transcribed using the High Capacity cDNA Reverse Transcription Kit, so the sequenced TCRB transcripts were expressed ones. Naive, central memory and regulatory T cell samples underwent deep immunoSEQ sequencing, averaging about 3.5 million total reads per sample. After sorted cells were lysed in RLT buffer, RNA was extracted with DNase-treated RNeasy Micro or Mini kits, with the choice depending on cell number. To prevent cross-contamination, every cell subset was processed on its own, while patient and healthy donor samples were processed together. TCRB sequences were amplified from cDNA with the immunoSEQ multiplex PCR, producing 87-bp fragments spanning the CDR3 region. Amplicons were sequenced on the Illumina HiSeq platform. For the original study's pipeline: PCR bias was corrected computationally using synthetic template baselines, and reads within Hamming distance 2 were collapsed, with unmergeable singletons discarded. Reads were aligned to IMGT to assign V, D and J genes, CDR3 length, and insertions or deletions at six rearrangement sites. Clonotype counts were normalized to sorted cell number within each subset before computing true diversity and Gini coefficients with the tcR R package. The overlap coefficient, calculated on TCRB nucleotide sequences, was used to quantify repertoire sharing. Out-of-frame TCRB sequences from naive cells were analyzed to stand in for the pre-selection repertoire. TCRdb limited this immuneACCESS table to in-frame rearrangements with V and J called. A share of clones is missing; checked studies link under half to unresolved V genes, and the rest is unexplained. The DNA gave D and trimming, while V, J and clone size come from that table. The sample includes 550,000 to 850,000 clones, with over 10% observed a single time. Together, the top ten hold approximately 0.022% of the sample.

Taken from cysteine to phenylalanine, the CDR3 has 14 residues. The kept DNA is CDR3 alone, 42 bases in frame from the first base. CDR1 SGHRS and CDR2 YFSETQ are derived from the germline V gene. Trimmed from V: 0 bases; trimmed from J: 10 bases; junction bases lacking a gene match: 4. Recombination linked TRBV5-1 to TRBJ2-1; 10 bases in the junction line up with TRBD2. This TCR came from a man younger than 35 with type 1 diabetes. The specimen sequenced was naive CD4+ T cells from blood. The cell subset or site label here, explained by the study, means: true naive CD4+ T cells. The DNA sequence is as follows: TGCGCCAGCAGCTTGGCGACTAGCGGGTGGGAGCAGTTCTTC. It translates to CASSLATSGWEQFF.